The present T cell receptor beta chain was sequenced within a study of cytomegalovirus exposure and HLA in healthy donors. Study conclusions and caveats: Rarity characterized most TCR sequences, yet some public TCRs appeared in many donors.

As concerns this clone: Its matching antigen is unknown.

Amplification used 60 Vbeta primers and 13 Jbeta primers. Original handling: There were about 80 million unique TCR beta chains by a later count, and approximately 12 million of them were shared. Using immunoSEQ multiplex PCR, the repertoire was profiled, and TCRdb retains in-frame clones only, with some absent. V and J calls and clone size are given by that table; D and trimming were obtained from the DNA. This sample carries about 180,000 clones, roughly 80% of them seen once, and the ten largest clones take 4.9%. This CDR3 is 15 amino acids long. Germline V gene sequence: CDR1 LNHNV, CDR2 YYDKDF (reference sequence).

The receptor was isolated from a woman aged 18-29 years in good health and CMV-seropositive. This chain uses TRBV15 with TRBJ2-5; 8 nucleotides agree with TRBD2. The J call is in doubt because the DNA end fits TRBJ2-7 better. Sequenced material: PBMCs. The CDR3 DNA is TGTGCCACCAGCAGAGAGGACGGGGGGGCCTACGAGCAGTACTTC. This sequence encodes CATSREDGGAYEQYF.